Below, 15 T cell receptor beta chains from the same sample are listed, as sequenced in a study of T-cell memory formation after mild COVID-19. TCRdb re-derived calls from the 5' RACE reads in MiXCR, one entry per CDR3 protein. The table has 350,000 to 450,000 distinct CDR3 sequences, roughly a quarter seen once; the top ten hold roughly 8.7%. Sequencing used PBMCs or a T cell subset sorted from them (not recorded which). Every receptor here comes from an adult woman who had mild COVID-19 (a few samples of this study predate the infection). Cell type and time point are not known.

This clonotype was seen many times. V gene TRBV21-1 combines with J gene TRBJ2-7; the table names TRBD1, a call not compared with the DNA. TRBV21-1 is assigned pseudogene status. The CDR3 is made up of 16 amino acids. The CDR3 nucleotides read TGTGCCAGCAGCAAAAAGGCACAGGGAAAATCCTACGAGCAGTACTTC. Protein: CASSKKAQGKSYEQYF.

The chain combines TRBV29-1 with TRBJ2-7, with D possibly matching TRBD2 (5 bases). This CDR3 is built from 15 residues. Germline-derived CDR1 and CDR2 are SQVTM and ANQGSEA. V dropped 0 bases and J dropped 1 base, with 13 bases sitting between them. DNA for the CDR3: TGCAGCGTTGAAGAGGACGGTCGGACTTCCTACGAGCAGTACTTC. The encoded protein is CSVEEDGRTSYEQYF.

Only a few counts were recorded for this clonotype. This chain uses TRBV7-9 with TRBJ1-4; 8 bases map to TRBD1. Germline lookup yields CDR1 SEHNR and CDR2 FQNEAQ (reference sequence). The CDR3 consists of 15 residues. V was clipped by 0 bases and J by 4 bases; unmatched bases: 1. CDR3 sequence: CASSLAGQGNEKLFF. CDR3 nucleotide sequence: TGTGCCAGCAGCTTAGCCGGACAGGGTAATGAAAAACTGTTTTTT.

This clonotype showed up just a few times. V and J are TRBV7-8 and TRBJ2-1; a possible D gene is TRBD2 (6 bases). Trimming shortened V by 4 bases and J by 4 bases, and 11 bases separated the two germline ends. The CDR3 has 14 amino acids. Germline loops: CDR1 SGHVS, CDR2 FQNEAQ. Here the CDR3 DNA reads TGTGCCAGCAGCTCTCGGGACTCATACAATGAGCAGTTCTTC. It yields the protein CASSSRDSYNEQFF.

This clonotype has a single count. The rearrangement links TRBV4-1 to TRBJ1-3, with D perhaps matching TRBD1 (5 bases). This CDR3 has 14 amino acids. The germline V and J ends were trimmed by 7 bases and 1 base, with 11 bases remaining between them. The V gene's germline CDR1 is MGHRA and CDR2 YSYEKL. CDR3 sequence: CASTGLGSGNTIYF. In DNA form, the CDR3 reads TGCGCCAGCACGGGACTGGGTTCTGGAAACACCATATATTTT.

The chain is built from TRBV30 and TRBJ2-3; 7 bases map to TRBD2. The CDR3 has 15 amino acids. V shed 5 bases and J 2 bases; nucleotides not matched to a gene: 10. Germline-derived CDR1 and CDR2 are GTSNPN and SVGIG (reference sequence). The CDR3 spells CAWRRVAGSTDTQYF. The CDR3 DNA reads TGTGCCTGGCGCCGGGTAGCGGGTTCCACAGATACGCAGTATTTT.

This rearrangement joins TRBV7-9 to TRBJ1-1; weak D call: TRBD1 (6 bases). Trimming left V 3 bases short and J 4 bases short, with 9 bases between. Germline-derived CDR1 and CDR2 are SEHNR and FQNEAQ (reference sequence). The CDR3 loop spans 13 amino acids. This CDR3 is CASSFGGATEAFF. The CDR3 bases are TGTGCCAGCAGCTTCGGGGGGGCCACTGAAGCTTTCTTT.

The chain employs TRBV4-1 and TRBJ2-7, with D perhaps matching TRBD1 (6 bases). Germline V gives CDR1 MGHRA, CDR2 YSYEKL. The V end lost 5 bases, the J end lost 4 bases, and 15 bases lay between the germline ends. The CDR3 is 14 amino acids. CDR3 residues: CASSDPLQGYEQYF. Here the CDR3 DNA reads TGCGCCAGCAGCGATCCCCTACAGGGATACGAGCAGTACTTC.

This clonotype was counted between two and nine times. V usage is TRBV20-1 and J usage is TRBJ2-7; 9 bases match TRBD2. Per the germline V gene, CDR1 is DFQATT and CDR2 is SNEGSKA (reference sequence). The J segment lost 2 bases and the V segment lost 2 bases, leaving 7 bases of the junction unmatched. This CDR3 has 15 amino acids. The CDR3 nucleotides read TGCAGTGCTAGAAGGGGGCTAGCGGGGACCTACGAGCAGTACTTC. Translation gives CSARRGLAGTYEQYF.

The chain links TRBV24-1 to TRBJ1-5, with D perhaps TRBD1 (5 bases). The CDR3 runs to 15 residues. V was trimmed by 6 bases and J by 4 bases, leaving 15 bases between them. The germline V gene has CDR1 KGHDR and CDR2 SFDVKD. The DNA for the CDR3 is TGTGCCACCAGTCCCGCCGGGGGGTTGAATCAGCCCCAGCATTTT. Translating it yields CATSPAGGLNQPQHF.

This clonotype was seen more than once but under ten times. The chain combines TRBV27 with TRBJ1-2; D is unclear. This CDR3 is 15 amino acids long. The germline gives CDR1 MNHEY, CDR2 SMNVEV (reference sequence). The ends were cut back, 4 bases at V and 6 bases at J, with 18 bases in the middle. CDR3 amino acids: CASSSGREQIHGYTF. The CDR3 coding sequence is TGTGCCAGCAGTTCGGGGAGGGAACAGATTCATGGCTACACCTTC.

The chain is built from TRBV30 and TRBJ2-3, with D possibly TRBD2 on 5 matching bases. The CDR3 length is 15 residues. Trimming removed 3 bases at V and 2 bases at J, with 15 bases between. The germline V gene encodes CDR1 GTSNPN and CDR2 SVGIG (reference sequence). As DNA, the CDR3 is TGTGCCTGGAGGGGCAGCGGAGCCTACACAGATACGCAGTATTTT. It is translated as CAWRGSGAYTDTQYF. The whole variable domain, filled in from reference TRBV30 and TRBJ2-3, reads SQTIHQWPATLVQPVGSPLSLECTVEGTSNPNLYWYRQAAGRGLQLLFYSVGIGQISSEVPQNLSASRPQDRQFILSSKKLLLSDSGFYLCAWRGSGAYTDTQYFGPGTRLTVL.

This clonotype was detected a few times. This chain connects TRBV29-1 to TRBJ2-5; 9 nucleotides agree with TRBD1. The V gene's germline CDR1 is SQVTM and CDR2 ANQGSEA. The junction had 3 bases not matched to a gene; V was cut back by 6 bases and J by 4 bases. This CDR3 contains 12 residues. CDR3 nucleotides: TGCAGCGTGGGACAGGGAAGAGAGACCCAGTACTTC. It translates to CSVGQGRETQYF. The variable domain in full, with the rest retrieved from reference TRBV29-1 and TRBJ2-5, is SAVISQKPSRDICQRGTSLTIQCQVDSQVTMMFWYRQQPGQSLTLIATANQGSEATYESGFVIDKFPISRPNLTFSTLTVSNMSPEDSSIYLCSVGQGRETQYFGPGTRLLVL.

The chain couples TRBV9 to TRBJ1-1; D uncertain. Trimming cost V 6 bases and J 4 bases, with 19 bases left between them. Germline-derived CDR1 and CDR2 are SGDLS and YYNGEE. The CDR3 sequence is 15 residues long. The CDR3 here is CASNPLPDVSTEAFF. CDR3 in DNA: TGTGCCAGCAACCCCCTCCCGGACGTGTCCACTGAAGCTTTCTTT.

Comment on this clonotype: A read error may produce the germline difference seen at one junction end. This sequence joins TRBV5-1 and TRBJ1-1; no clear D. The CDR3 consists of 13 residues. Per germline, CDR1 SGHRS and CDR2 YFSETQ. The CDR3 region has the DNA TGCGACAGCAGCTTGGAAGGATACACTGAAGCTTTCTTT. Residues: CDSSLEGYTEAFF.